This TCR beta chain was sequenced during a study of shared clonotypes between healthy human individuals. Study overall: The donor pool was made up of a couple of women and three men aged 18 to 49.

Regarding this clone: Its target is unknown.

General study results and limits: Naive subsets tended to show greater estimated richness than memory subsets.

Profiled with immunoSEQ multiplex PCR; TCRdb holds only in-frame clones, not every one. The data show 2 million to 2.5 million clones, 80% to 95% seen once. CDR1 KGHSH and CDR2 LQKENI come from the germline V gene. V was shortened by 5 bases and J by 1 base, with 11 bases between the two germline ends. This CDR3 comprises 14 residues. Specimen: naive CD4+ T cells from PBMCs. The subset was: CD45RA+ positively selected. This clonotype originated in a man aged 18 to 35 in good health. Some clones in this sample may be carry-over from other donors' samples. The chain carries TRBV18 and TRBJ1-1; D unclear. This chain's CDR3 is CASSFNWGNTEAFF. In nucleotides, the CDR3 is TGTGCCAGCTCATTTAATTGGGGGAACACTGAAGCTTTCTTT. The full variable domain, in which reference TRBV18 and TRBJ1-1 provide the parts outside the CDR3, is NAGVMQNPRHLVRRRGQEARLRCSPMKGHSHVYWYRQLPEEGLKFMVYLQKENIIDESGMPKERFSAEFPKEGPSILRIQQVVRGDSAAYFCASSFNWGNTEAFFGQGTRLTVV.